A single sample is the source of the 16 T cell receptor beta chains below, sequenced in a study of CD8+CD57+ T cells in acquired aplastic anemia. CDR3 and TCR beta VDJ profiling relied on genomic DNA as the template. Each CDR3 protein gets one entry after TCRdb re-called the reads with MiXCR. The sample consists of 35,000 to 45,000 distinct CDR3 sequences, 65% to 70% of them appearing once. Sequencing was done on a sample of sorted CD4+, CD8+, or CD8+CD57+ T cells (not recorded which) from PBMCs. These receptors came from a human donor in good health, serving as a control.

The chain recombines TRBV20-1 with TRBJ1-2, with D unresolved. CDR1 and CDR2 from the germline V gene are DFQATT and SNEGSKA (reference sequence). V lost 0 bases, J lost 2 bases, and 13 bases lay in between. The CDR3 covers 15 residues. DNA of the CDR3: TGCAGTGCTAGAGATCGGGAGACCGGGAACTATGGCTACACCTTC. Its translation: CSARDRETGNYGYTF.

The sample holds a few counts of this clonotype. The J gene is TRBJ1-1, the V gene TRBV4-1; 7 bases line up with TRBD1. CDR1 MGHRA and CDR2 YSYEKL come from the germline V gene. Trimming cost V 1 base and J 1 base; bases outside gene matches: 3. The CDR3 covers 15 residues. The CDR3 DNA reads as TGCGCCAGCAGCCAAGGAGGGGGCCCGAACACTGAAGCTTTCTTT. It translates to CASSQGGGPNTEAFF.

The chain recombines TRBV7-6 with TRBJ2-7; D might be TRBD1 or TRBD2, each matching 5 bases. Germline assignment: CDR1 SGHVS and CDR2 FNYEAQ. There are 14 residues in the CDR3. Between the trimmed V and J ends, which lost 3 bases and 0 bases, there was a span of 9 bases. CDR3 amino acids: CASSFAGSSYEQYF. DNA of the CDR3: TGTGCCAGCAGCTTTGCAGGGAGCTCCTACGAGCAGTACTTC.

The sample holds a few counts of this clonotype. At one of its ends the junction is not consistent with the germline gene, which may arise from a read error. The chain has TRBV13 and TRBJ2-7; 14 bases are shared with TRBD2. Germline V gives CDR1 PRHDT, CDR2 FYEKMQ (reference sequence). The CDR3 is 17 residues long. The CDR3 region is CASSLGTSGGQTYEQYF. CDR3 coding DNA: TGCGCCAGCAGCTTAGGGACTAGCGGGGGCCAAACCTACGAGCAGTACTTC. Complete variable domain (other parts from reference TRBV13 and TRBJ2-7): AAGVIQSPRHLIKEKRETATLKCYPIPRHDTVYWYQQGPGQDPQFLISFYEKMQSDKGSIPDRFSAQQFSDYHSELNMSSLELGDSALYFCASSLGTSGGQTYEQYFGPGTRLTVT.

The V and J genes are TRBV10-3 and TRBJ1-6, with 7 bases that match TRBD1. Germline CDR1 and CDR2: ENHRY and SYGVKD. Trimming took 0 bases from V and 7 from J; bases not matched to a gene: 3. This CDR3 has 15 amino acids. CDR3 amino acids: CAISESGTANSPLHF. The CDR3 DNA follows: TGTGCCATCAGTGAGTCTGGGACAGCCAATTCACCCCTCCACTTT.

Details on this clonotype: One end of the junction varies from germline; a read error may be responsible. This chain joins TRBV3-1 and TRBJ2-7; 8 bases fit TRBD2. Germline CDR1 and CDR2: LGHDT and YNNKEL (reference sequence). The CDR3 is made up of 15 amino acids. The CDR3 DNA is TGTGCCAGCAGCCAAGACATTAGCGGGGCCTACGAGCAGCACTTC. Residues: CASSQDISGAYEQHF.

This clonotype occurred many times. V and J are TRBV9 and TRBJ2-3, with D possibly TRBD1 on 6 matching bases. Trimming removed 1 base from V and 1 base from J, with 7 bases in between. In germline, CDR1 is SGDLS, CDR2 YYNGEE. CDR3 length equals 14 residues. The CDR3 coding sequence is TGTGCCAGCAGCGTAAAGGGGGGCACAGATACGCAGTATTTT. Its translation: CASSVKGGTDTQYF.

Only one count was recorded for this clonotype. The CDR3 DNA is TGTGCCAGCAGCGGAATCGGACAGGGGGGTGAAGCTTTCTTT. As protein: CASSGIGQGGEAFF. This chain uses TRBV11-2 with TRBJ1-1; 10 nucleotides agree with TRBD1. Losses at the gene ends were 5 bases for V and 7 bases for J; bases not matched to a gene: 7. The CDR3 loop spans 14 amino acids. Germline V gene sequence: CDR1 SGHAT, CDR2 FQNNGV. Looking up the rest from reference TRBV11-2 and TRBJ1-1 gives the full variable domain: EAGVAQSPRYKIIEKRQSVAFWCNPISGHATLYWYQQILGQGPKLLIQFQNNGVVDDSQLPKDRFSAERLKGVDSTLKIQPAKLEDSAVYLCASSGIGQGGEAFFGQGTRLTVV.

The V call is TRBV15, the J call TRBJ2-5; a possible D gene is TRBD1 (5 bases). Looked up from germline, CDR1 is LNHNV and CDR2 is YYDKDF (reference sequence). CDR3 length equals 15 residues. V lost 3 bases and J 1 base, leaving 12 bases between the germline ends. This CDR3 is CATSRGPSGQETQYF. The CDR3 DNA is TGTGCCACCAGCAGGGGGCCCTCAGGCCAAGAGACCCAGTACTTC.

The gene calls are TRBV10-3 and TRBJ2-3; maybe TRBD2 (5 bases). Germline V gives CDR1 ENHRY, CDR2 SYGVKD. This CDR3 has 16 amino acids. Trimming removed 8 bases from V and 1 base from J, with 19 bases in between. The CDR3 spells CAIAHHGVGGTDTQYF. In DNA, the CDR3 is TGTGCCATCGCCCATCACGGCGTCGGGGGCACAGATACGCAGTATTTT.

This clonotype was recorded only once. The chain couples TRBV15 to TRBJ2-2; possibly TRBD1 for D (6 bases). CDR1 is LNHNV, CDR2 YYDKDF, per germline (reference sequence). Trimming removed 3 bases at V and 0 bases at J, with 14 bases between. The CDR3 loop spans 17 amino acids. The CDR3 DNA is TGTGCCACCAGCAGCGGTCCCGGACAGTCGAACACCGGGGAGCTGTTTTTT. Translation gives CATSSGPGQSNTGELFF.

This clonotype was seen a handful of times. The chain employs TRBV29-1 and TRBJ1-1; D is possibly TRBD1 (6 bases). Germline CDR1 is SQVTM and CDR2 is ANQGSEA. The CDR3 loop spans 10 amino acids. Trimming took off 7 bases at V and 6 bases at J, with 9 bases between the two ends. The CDR3 coding sequence is TGCAGCGGAGGGACATCTGAAGCTTTCTTT. Encoded protein: CSGGTSEAFF.

This clonotype has a handful of counts. The rearrangement joins TRBV15 to TRBJ2-4, with 7 bases that match TRBD2. CDR1 and CDR2 (germline): LNHNV, YYDKDF (reference sequence). Germline trimming cut 5 bases from V and 0 bases from J; bases unmatched to any gene: 4. This CDR3 has 15 residues. DNA of the CDR3: TGTGCCACCAGCCGTCCGGGAGGAGCCAAAAACATTCAGTACTTC. Its protein is CATSRPGGAKNIQYF.

The chain recombines TRBV25-1 with TRBJ2-7; 13 bases agree with TRBD2. Germline V gives CDR1 MGHDK, CDR2 SYGVNS. This CDR3 contains 13 residues. V trimming: 8 bases; J trimming: 4 bases; junction bases outside the gene matches: 2. CDR3 DNA: TGTGCCAGCCAGACTAGCGGGGGGTACGAGCAGTACTTC. Translated, it gives CASQTSGGYEQYF.

Concerning this clonotype itself: One junction end does not reproduce the germline sequence, and a read error may be involved. The gene calls are TRBV7-7 and TRBJ2-5; D remains unclear. The germline CDR1 and CDR2 sequences are SSHAT and FNYEAQ (reference sequence). The CDR3 totals 15 residues. The chain's CDR3 is CASSSSLSEQETQYF. The CDR3 DNA reads TGTGCTAGCAGCTCATCTCTCTCGGAACAAGAGACCCAGTACTTC. The full variable domain, in which reference TRBV7-7 and TRBJ2-5 provide the parts outside the CDR3, is GAGVSQSPRYKVTKRGQDVTLRCDPISSHATLYWYQQALGQGPEFLTYFNYEAQPDKSGLPSDRFSAERPEGSISTLTIQRTEQRDSAMYRCASSSSLSEQETQYFGPGTRLLVL.

This rearrangement joins TRBV10-3 to TRBJ2-7; the match to TRBD1 covers 9 bases. Germline-derived CDR1 and CDR2 are ENHRY and SYGVKD. The CDR3 sequence is 15 residues long. The V gene end was trimmed by 4 bases and the J gene end by 2 bases; junction bases not matched to a gene: 6. Written as DNA, the CDR3 is TGTGCCATCAGTGCCGGGACAGGGAAGGCCTACGAGCAGTACTTC. Translating gives CAISAGTGKAYEQYF.